Below, 23 T cell receptor beta chains from the same sample are listed, as sequenced in a study of cytomegalovirus exposure and HLA in healthy donors. The PCR contained 60 Vbeta and 13 Jbeta primers. Here immunoSEQ multiplex PCR was the method, and the copy in TCRdb shows in-frame clones only, minus some. Seen here are about 240,000 clones, approximately 80% observed once, and the top ten hold 8%. Sequenced sample: PBMCs. Every receptor here comes from a woman aged 60-70 years in good health and CMV-seropositive.

This clone was seen more than once but under ten times. V gene TRBV5-4 combines with J gene TRBJ1-1, with unresolved D. Trimming removed 0 bases at V and 8 bases at J, with 11 bases between. Germline lookup yields CDR1 SGHNT and CDR2 YYREEE (reference sequence). This CDR3 region has 13 residues. CDR3 amino acids: CASSLAGGREAFF. As DNA, the CDR3 is TGTGCCAGCAGCTTGGCCGGAGGGAGGGAAGCTTTCTTT.

The chain uses TRBV7-2 and TRBJ2-2, with 9 bases fitting TRBD1. In germline, CDR1 is SGHTA, CDR2 FQGNSA. V gave up 5 bases and J gave up 7 bases; unmatched junction bases: 8. The CDR3 extends over 15 amino acids. CDR3 sequence reads: CASSQAQGAGGELFF. The CDR3 region has the DNA TGTGCCAGCAGCCAAGCACAGGGGGCGGGCGGGGAGCTGTTTTTT.

The chain recombines TRBV6-1 with TRBJ2-1, with TRBD2 matching 7 bases. With V trimmed by 2 bases and J by 11 bases, 6 bases remained unmatched. The germline V gene has CDR1 MNHNS and CDR2 SASEGT. This CDR3 comprises 13 residues. As DNA, the CDR3 is TGTGCCAGCAGTGAAAGGCGGGAGTTGCAGCAGTTCTTC. Its translation: CASSERRELQQFF.

The gene calls are TRBV18 and TRBJ2-2; perhaps TRBD1 as D (6 bases). CDR1 and CDR2 (germline): KGHSH, LQKENI. Trimming removed 5 bases at V and 1 base at J, with 11 bases between. The CDR3 is 15 amino acids. The CDR3 nucleotides read TGTGCCAGCTCATCCATGACAGGGAACACCGGGGAGCTGTTTTTT. This translates into CASSSMTGNTGELFF.

J is TRBJ1-2 and V is TRBV6-1; a possible D gene is TRBD1 (6 bases). CDR1 is MNHNS, CDR2 SASEGT, per germline. CDR3 length equals 12 residues. The V end was cut by 8 bases, the J end by 6 bases, with 13 bases between. The CDR3 DNA reads as TGTGCCAGCGAGGGGGAGTGGAATGGCTACACCTTC. Protein sequence: CASEGEWNGYTF.

There are a few counts of this clone. The CDR3 DNA reads TGTGCCAGCAGCTTATCCACAGGGGCTTCTCATGGCTACACCTTC. As protein: CASSLSTGASHGYTF. V gene TRBV7-2 combines with J gene TRBJ1-2; 7 bases align to TRBD1. V lost 2 bases and J lost 6; bases outside the gene matches: 9. Germline V CDR1 and CDR2: SGHTA, FQGNSA. The CDR3 spans 15 residues.

This clone was counted a few times. The chain combines TRBV30 with TRBJ2-1; no clear D. Deletions cut 1 base from V and 7 bases from J, with 8 bases between. The CDR3 contains 12 residues. Germline lookup yields CDR1 GTSNPN and CDR2 SVGIG (reference sequence). The CDR3 sequence: CAWSDDRNEQFF. In DNA, the CDR3 is TGTGCCTGGAGTGACGATCGGAATGAGCAGTTCTTC.

The chain recombines TRBV18 with TRBJ1-3, with unresolved D. The CDR3 has 14 amino acids. Germline V gene sequence: CDR1 KGHSH, CDR2 LQKENI. The V and J ends lost 6 bases and 1 base respectively, with 10 bases between them. CDR3 sequence (DNA): TGTGCCAGCTCGCTGAGGATGTCTGGAAACACCATATATTTT. Encoded protein: CASSLRMSGNTIYF.

The chain employs TRBV7-3 and TRBJ1-1; 7 positions match TRBD1. The V segment lost 5 bases and the J segment 5 bases; nucleotides outside the gene matches: 8. Germline V gene data show CDR1 as SGHTA and CDR2 as FQGTGA. The CDR3 extends over 14 amino acids. The CDR3 spells CASSPRQGWTEAFF. CDR3 bases: TGTGCCAGCAGCCCTAGACAGGGTTGGACTGAAGCTTTCTTT.

The rearrangement joins TRBV2 to TRBJ2-3; weak D call: TRBD1 (5 bases). The germline CDR1 and CDR2 sequences are SNHLY and FYNNEI. The CDR3 sequence is 12 residues long. Trimming took off 7 bases at V and 4 bases at J, with 9 bases between the two ends. The CDR3 DNA reads TGTGCCAGCAACCAGGGCTCAGATACGCAGTATTTT. Residues: CASNQGSDTQYF.

The table lists this clone with a few counts. This sequence joins TRBV4-2 and TRBJ1-2, with 10 positions matching TRBD1. CDR1 is LGHNA, CDR2 YNFKEQ, per germline. The CDR3 is made up of 17 amino acids. V gave up 6 bases and J gave up 5 bases; unmatched junction bases: 15. The CDR3 coding sequence is TGTGCCAGCAGTCTTGTCTCTCAGACAGGGGGCTTGTATGGCTACACCTTC. It encodes CASSLVSQTGGLYGYTF.

J is TRBJ1-1 and V is TRBV19; D gene uncertain. Germline V gives CDR1 LNHDA, CDR2 SQIVND (reference sequence). The CDR3 extends over 14 amino acids. V was clipped by 0 bases and J by 6 bases, with 11 bases between them. The CDR3 here is CASSIDRDRAEAFF. The CDR3 coding sequence is TGTGCCAGTAGTATAGATCGGGATAGGGCTGAAGCTTTCTTT. The full variable domain, in which reference TRBV19 and TRBJ1-1 provide the parts outside the CDR3, is DGGITQSPKYLFRKEGQNVTLSCEQNLNHDAMYWYRQDPGQGLRLIYYSQIVNDFQKGDIAEGYSVSREKKESFPLTVTSAQKNPTAFYLCASSIDRDRAEAFFGQGTRLTVV.

The genes are TRBV18 and TRBJ2-7; a weak D match, TRBD2 (6 bases). V gave up 0 bases and J gave up 3 bases, with 12 bases separating them. The CDR3 consists of 15 residues. Looked up from germline, CDR1 is KGHSH and CDR2 is LQKENI. The CDR3 DNA reads TGTGCCAGCTCACCACCGGCGGGAAGGGTCTACGAGCAGTACTTC. Translated, it gives CASSPPAGRVYEQYF.

The V call is TRBV21-1, the J call TRBJ1-4. TRBV21-1 is shown as a pseudogene. The CDR3 extends over 15 amino acids. This CDR3 reads CASSGEDKGGEKLFF. Here the CDR3 DNA reads TGTGCCAGCAGCGGGGAGGACAAGGGAGGAGAAAAACTGTTTTTT.

The chain carries TRBV27 and TRBJ1-2, with 8 bases that match TRBD1. The CDR3 extends over 14 amino acids. After removal of 5 bases from V and 8 bases from J, the junction contained 10 bases not matched to a gene. Per the germline V gene, CDR1 is MNHEY and CDR2 is SMNVEV (reference sequence). CDR3 nucleotide sequence: TGTGCCAGCAGTACCTGGACAGGGTCGGAAGGCTACACCTTC. Protein product: CASSTWTGSEGYTF.

This chain connects TRBV28 to TRBJ2-1, with 8 nucleotides matching TRBD2. Germline values: CDR1 MDHEN, CDR2 SYDVKM. This CDR3 comprises 15 residues. Trimming took 5 bases from V and 3 from J; bases not matched to a gene: 6. CDR3: CASSAPGLVYNEQFF. CDR3 DNA: TGTGCCAGCAGTGCCCCGGGACTAGTCTACAATGAGCAGTTCTTC.

Of note for this clone: The sample has other DNA sequences that encode this CDR3 too. The J gene is TRBJ1-1, the V gene TRBV30, with TRBD1 as a possible D gene (6 bases). Germline V gene lookup returns CDR1 GTSNPN and CDR2 SVGIG (reference sequence). The germline V and J ends were trimmed by 4 bases and 1 base, with 16 bases remaining between them. This CDR3 is 15 amino acids long. The CDR3 DNA follows: TGTGCCTGGACCAATTCGGACAGCCAGAACACTGAAGCTTTCTTT. It yields the protein CAWTNSDSQNTEAFF.

The genes are TRBV6-5 and TRBJ1-3; a possible D gene is TRBD1 (5 bases). The V end lost 6 bases, the J end lost 0 bases, and 9 bases lay between the germline ends. This CDR3 contains 14 residues. The germline V gene encodes CDR1 MNHEY and CDR2 SVGAGI. This CDR3 is CASRIDSSGNTIYF. CDR3 in DNA: TGTGCCAGCAGAATAGACAGCTCTGGAAACACCATATATTTT.

This clone was detected only a few times. The V gene is TRBV4-2, the J gene TRBJ2-7; D ambiguous. CDR3 length: 11 amino acids. The V gene's germline CDR1 is LGHNA and CDR2 YNFKEQ. V lost 3 bases, J lost 5 bases, and 5 bases lay in between. The CDR3 DNA follows: TGTGCCAGCAGCCACGGAGACGAGCAGTACTTC. It is translated as CASSHGDEQYF.

V gene TRBV2 combines with J gene TRBJ1-2; weak D call: TRBD1 (6 bases). This CDR3 contains 14 residues. With 9 bases removed from V and 6 bases from J, the gap between germline ends came to 20 bases. Germline V CDR1 and CDR2: SNHLY, FYNNEI. DNA for the CDR3: TGTGCCAGTAACCCGGGACACGGCTTGGATGGCTACACCTTC. Its translation is CASNPGHGLDGYTF.

The chain links TRBV27 to TRBJ1-5; D is possibly TRBD1 (6 bases). Trimming pared 6 bases from V and 2 bases from J, leaving 14 bases between. The CDR3 has 15 amino acids. From germline, CDR1 is MNHEY and CDR2 SMNVEV (reference sequence). DNA for the CDR3: TGTGCCAGCAGACTCCAGGGGAACGGCAATCAGCCCCAGCATTTT. Protein product: CASRLQGNGNQPQHF.

The gene calls are TRBV9 and TRBJ2-1; tentative D call: TRBD2 (5 bases). The V end lost 1 base, the J end lost 9 bases, and 14 bases lay between the germline ends. The length of the CDR3 is 14 residues. Germline V CDR1 and CDR2: SGDLS, YYNGEE. In DNA form, the CDR3 reads TGTGCCAGCAGCGTAATGGAGGAGAACGCTGAGCAGTTCTTC. This codes for CASSVMEENAEQFF.

The chain employs TRBV28 and TRBJ1-4; D is possibly TRBD1 (5 bases). The CDR3 totals 14 residues. V lost 6 bases and J 3 bases, leaving 11 bases between the germline ends. Germline lookup yields CDR1 MDHEN and CDR2 SYDVKM. The CDR3 spells CASRVRVSNEKLFF. CDR3 in DNA: TGTGCCAGCAGAGTCAGGGTGTCTAATGAAAAACTGTTTTTT.